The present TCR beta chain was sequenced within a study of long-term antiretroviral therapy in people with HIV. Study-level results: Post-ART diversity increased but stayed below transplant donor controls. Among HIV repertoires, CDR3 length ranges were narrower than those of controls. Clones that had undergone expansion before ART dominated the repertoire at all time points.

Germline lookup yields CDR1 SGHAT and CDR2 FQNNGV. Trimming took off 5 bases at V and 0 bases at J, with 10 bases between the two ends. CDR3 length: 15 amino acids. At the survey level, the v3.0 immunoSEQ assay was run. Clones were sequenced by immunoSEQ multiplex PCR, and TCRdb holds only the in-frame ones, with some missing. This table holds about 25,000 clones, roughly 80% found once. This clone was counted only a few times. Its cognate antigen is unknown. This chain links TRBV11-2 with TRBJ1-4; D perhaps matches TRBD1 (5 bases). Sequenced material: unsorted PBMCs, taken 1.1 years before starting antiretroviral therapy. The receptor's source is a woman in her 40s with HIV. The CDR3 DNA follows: TGTGCCAGCAGCCAGTGGGGCACAACTAATGAAAAACTGTTTTTT. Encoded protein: CASSQWGTTNEKLFF.